This entry lists 32 T cell receptor beta chains sequenced from one sample in a study of CXCR4 blockade with PD-1 therapy in pancreatic cancer. TCRdb's copy holds only in-frame clones and misses some; the assay was immunoSEQ multiplex PCR. This table holds some 540 clones, approximately 40% found once. The sequenced material came from tumor tissue. The receptors derive from a human donor with pancreatic ductal adenocarcinoma.

This clone was detected only a few times. At one end, the junction sequence differs from germline, possibly due to a read error. The gene calls are TRBV6-4 and TRBJ2-7; no reliable D call. This CDR3 is built from 11 residues. In germline, CDR1 is MRHNA, CDR2 SNTAGT. CDR3 sequence reads: CASSYSWEQYF. The DNA of the CDR3 is TGTGCCAGCAGTTACTCGTGGGAGCAGTACTTC.

The chain has TRBV28 and TRBJ1-2, with TRBD1 matching over 7 bases. V dropped 5 bases and J dropped 5; count of bases not matched to a gene: 5. There are 13 residues in the CDR3. Per the germline V gene, CDR1 is MDHEN and CDR2 is SYDVKM. The CDR3 DNA follows: TGTGCCAGCAGTACAGGGGCTAGGTATGGCTACACCTTC. This encodes CASSTGARYGYTF.

This chain links TRBV30 with TRBJ2-2, with 8 bases lining up with TRBD1. V trimming: 5 bases; J trimming: 8 bases; junction bases outside the gene matches: 7. Germline V gives CDR1 GTSNPN, CDR2 SVGIG (reference sequence). This CDR3 is built from 13 residues. The CDR3 protein is CAWGTGGYGELFF. In nucleotides, the CDR3 is TGTGCCTGGGGCACAGGGGGTTATGGGGAGCTGTTTTTT.

The chain uses TRBV18 and TRBJ2-3, with D possibly TRBD2 on 5 matching bases. V gave up 3 bases and J gave up 1 base, with 11 bases separating them. The germline CDR1 and CDR2 sequences are KGHSH and LQKENI. This CDR3 contains 15 residues. The CDR3 is CASSPNGKGTDTQYF. Written as DNA, the CDR3 is TGTGCCAGCTCACCGAACGGGAAAGGCACAGATACGCAGTATTTT.

This clone was counted between two and nine times. The rearrangement joins TRBV6-8 to TRBJ2-7; possible D gene TRBD1, 6 bases. CDR3 size: 15 residues. Trimming stripped 5 bases from V and 0 bases from J, with 14 bases between. Per germline, CDR1 MNHGY and CDR2 SAAAGT. The CDR3 loop reads CASSEGEWDSYEQYF. CDR3 bases: TGTGCCAGCAGTGAGGGGGAATGGGACTCCTACGAGCAGTACTTC.

The chain links TRBV18 to TRBJ1-1; no clear D gene. Trimming removed 2 bases at V and 2 bases at J, with 12 bases between. Germline V CDR1 and CDR2: KGHSH, LQKENI. The CDR3 spans 15 residues. The CDR3 loop is CASSPDLRGNTEAFF. DNA for the CDR3: TGTGCCAGCTCACCAGACCTCAGAGGAAACACTGAAGCTTTCTTT.

The CDR3 DNA reads TGTGCCAGCAGCCTGACAGGGGGCCGGACCGGGGAGCTGTTTTTT. Protein sequence: CASSLTGGRTGELFF. The V gene is TRBV14, the J gene TRBJ2-2; 10 nucleotides agree with TRBD1. Trimming at V came to 4 bases and at J to 5 bases, leaving 4 bases not matched to a gene. The CDR3 sequence is 15 residues long. Germline lookup yields CDR1 SGHDN and CDR2 FVKESK.

This chain joins TRBV29-1 and TRBJ1-1, with 7 bases fitting TRBD1. The CDR3 totals 12 residues. Unmatched junction bases numbered 1, after V lost 5 bases and J lost 1 base. From germline, CDR1 is SQVTM and CDR2 ANQGSEA. CDR3 nucleotide sequence: TGCAGCGTTAGACAGGGGAACACTGAAGCTTTCTTT. Translated, it gives CSVRQGNTEAFF. Looking up the rest from reference TRBV29-1 and TRBJ1-1 gives the full variable domain: SAVISQKPSRDICQRGTSLTIQCQVDSQVTMMFWYRQQPGQSLTLIATANQGSEATYESGFVIDKFPISRPNLTFSTLTVSNMSPEDSSIYLCSVRQGNTEAFFGQGTRLTVV.

This clone came up once. The chain links TRBV29-1 to TRBJ1-5; possibly TRBD1 for D (6 bases). V was clipped by 6 bases and J by 2 bases, with 8 bases between them. This CDR3 spans 12 amino acids. Germline V gene sequence: CDR1 SQVTM, CDR2 ANQGSEA. Written as DNA, the CDR3 is TGCAGCGTGAGACAGGGCAATCAGCCCCAGCATTTT. It codes for CSVRQGNQPQHF.

The CDR3 coding sequence is TGTGCCTGTGGGGCGCAAGTCCCCTATGGCTACACCTTC. It yields the protein CACGAQVPYGYTF. The chain carries TRBV30 and TRBJ1-2, with a tentative D call TRBD1 (5 bases). Germline V gives CDR1 GTSNPN, CDR2 SVGIG (reference sequence). This CDR3 is 13 amino acids long. V lost 6 bases, J lost 4 bases, and 15 bases lay in between. Variable domain in full (rest from reference TRBV30 and TRBJ1-2): SQTIHQWPATLVQPVGSPLSLECTVEGTSNPNLYWYRQAAGRGLQLLFYSVGIGQISSEVPQNLSASRPQDRQFILSSKKLLLSDSGFYLCACGAQVPYGYTFGSGTRLTVV.

The V and J genes are TRBV12-5 and TRBJ2-7; TRBD2 matches 8 bases. The CDR3 has 16 residues. Unmatched junction bases numbered 6, after V lost 0 bases and J lost 2 bases. The germline V gene has CDR1 LGHNT and CDR2 FRNRAP. CDR3 protein: CASGLVQTSGAYEQYF. CDR3 sequence (DNA): TGTGCTAGTGGTTTGGTACAAACTAGCGGTGCCTACGAGCAGTACTTC.

V gene TRBV30 combines with J gene TRBJ2-2, with 9 positions matching TRBD2. With 2 bases clipped from V and 6 bases from J, the junction kept 7 bases outside the gene matches. The CDR3 totals 15 residues. The germline gives CDR1 GTSNPN, CDR2 SVGIG (reference sequence). CDR3: CAWSTGTSRPGELFF. The CDR3 DNA sequence: TGTGCCTGGAGTACGGGGACTAGCCGCCCCGGGGAGCTGTTTTTT.

Concerning this clone: In the same sample, other DNA sequences code for this CDR3. The chain uses TRBV25-1 and TRBJ2-5; no definite D call. Trimming left V 0 bases short and J 2 bases short, with 10 bases between. This CDR3 has 15 residues. Per germline, CDR1 MGHDK and CDR2 SYGVNS. The CDR3 nucleotides read TGTGCCAGCAGTGAATATCGTGGCCGTCAAGAGACCCAGTACTTC. Amino acids: CASSEYRGRQETQYF.

The sample holds a few counts of this clone. This chain joins TRBV19 and TRBJ2-1, with 7 positions matching TRBD2. The germline gives CDR1 LNHDA, CDR2 SQIVND (reference sequence). The V and J ends lost 4 bases and 4 bases, in that order; junction bases with no gene match: 4. The CDR3 sequence is 14 residues long. The DNA of the CDR3 is TGTGCCAGTAGTAGTAGCGGGCGTTACAATGAGCAGTTCTTC. This codes for CASSSSGRYNEQFF.

The chain carries TRBV19 and TRBJ2-5; 12 bases line up with TRBD2. Germline V gene sequence: CDR1 LNHDA, CDR2 SQIVND (reference sequence). CDR3 length equals 16 residues. Trimming removed 8 bases from V and 0 bases from J; junction bases left unmatched: 7. CDR3 residues: CASDDPSGRDQETQYF. The DNA for the CDR3 is TGTGCCAGTGACGATCCTAGCGGGAGGGACCAAGAGACCCAGTACTTC.

Relative to its sample, this clone is large. The rearrangement uses TRBV9 and TRBJ1-1, with a possible D match to TRBD1 (6 bases). CDR1 SGDLS and CDR2 YYNGEE come from the germline V gene. The CDR3 length is 15 residues. V lost 3 bases, J lost 5 bases, and 17 bases lay in between. The CDR3 here is CASSGTGGAGTEAFF. CDR3 sequence (DNA): TGTGCCAGCAGCGGAACGGGGGGCGCGGGGACTGAAGCTTTCTTT.

This chain links TRBV9 with TRBJ2-1; D uncertain. In germline, CDR1 is SGDLS, CDR2 YYNGEE. This CDR3 spans 13 amino acids. The V end lost 0 bases, the J end lost 6 bases, and 7 bases lay between the germline ends. CDR3 nucleotides: TGTGCCAGCAGCGTAGAGTCCCTCAATGAGCAGTTCTTC. This sequence encodes CASSVESLNEQFF.

The CDR3 sequence is CATSRYRLAGSTDTQYF. The CDR3 DNA is TGTGCCACCAGCAGATATAGACTAGCGGGGAGCACAGATACGCAGTATTTT. The chain is built from TRBV15 and TRBJ2-3; 11 positions match TRBD2. V was clipped by 2 bases and J by 0 bases; unmatched bases: 4. Germline V gene sequence: CDR1 LNHNV, CDR2 YYDKDF (reference sequence). This CDR3 contains 17 residues.

This chain links TRBV19 with TRBJ1-5, with 10 positions matching TRBD1. The length of the CDR3 is 15 residues. Losses at the gene ends were 3 bases for V and 5 bases for J; bases not matched to a gene: 4. CDR1 and CDR2 from the germline V gene are LNHDA and SQIVND (reference sequence). CDR3 nucleotides: TGTGCCAGTAGTATTGACAGGGGGCCGTATCAGCCCCAGCATTTT. Protein sequence: CASSIDRGPYQPQHF.

In this sample, this clone turned up a few times. This chain joins TRBV1 and TRBJ1-1. TRBV1 is a documented pseudogene. The CDR3 sequence is 15 residues long. The DNA of the CDR3 is TGCGCCAGCAGCCAAGATACAGGACTTTTCACTGAAGCTTTCTTT. Amino acids: CASSQDTGLFTEAFF.

This clone was counted between two and nine times. The chain employs TRBV9 and TRBJ1-5, with 7 bases matching TRBD1. The CDR3 covers 15 residues. CDR1 and CDR2 from the germline V gene are SGDLS and YYNGEE. J gave up 2 bases and V 7 bases, and 9 bases lay outside the gene matches. The CDR3 DNA follows: TGTGCCAGCGACGGGGAGGGGGCTGGCAATCAGCCCCAGCATTTT. Translating gives CASDGEGAGNQPQHF.

This chain connects TRBV19 to TRBJ2-7; 7 bases fit TRBD2. The CDR3 is 15 residues long. Trimming removed 4 bases from V and 2 bases from J; junction bases left unmatched: 8. Looked up from germline, CDR1 is LNHDA and CDR2 is SQIVND (reference sequence). CDR3 amino acids: CASSTSAGRAYEQYF. Here the CDR3 DNA reads TGTGCCAGTAGTACCTCGGCAGGGAGGGCCTACGAGCAGTACTTC. Combining the CDR3 with reference TRBV19 and TRBJ2-7 gives the whole variable domain DGGITQSPKYLFRKEGQNVTLSCEQNLNHDAMYWYRQDPGQGLRLIYYSQIVNDFQKGDIAEGYSVSREKKESFPLTVTSAQKNPTAFYLCASSTSAGRAYEQYFGPGTRLTVT.

This clone showed up just a few times. This chain links TRBV6-8 with TRBJ2-1; 10 nucleotides align to TRBD2. This CDR3 is built from 15 residues. Trimming took 4 bases from V and 6 from J; bases not matched to a gene: 6. Germline CDR1 and CDR2: MNHGY and SAAAGT. In nucleotides, the CDR3 is TGTGCCAGCAGTTCAGCGGGAGGGCCAACCAATGAGCAGTTCTTC. Protein sequence: CASSSAGGPTNEQFF.

This clone has a handful of counts. The chain employs TRBV6-8 and TRBJ1-2, with TRBD1 as a possible D gene (6 bases). Germline lookup yields CDR1 MNHGY and CDR2 SAAAGT. The germline V and J ends were trimmed by 5 bases and 8 bases, with 15 bases remaining between them. The CDR3 has 13 amino acids. CDR3 bases: TGTGCCAGCAGTATAACGGGGGCTTCGGGCTACACCTTC. Amino acid sequence: CASSITGASGYTF.

The V gene is TRBV19, the J gene TRBJ2-5; 10 bases agree with TRBD2. V shed 4 bases, J shed 4 bases, and the junction held 12 bases outside the gene matches. Germline V lookup: CDR1 LNHDA, CDR2 SQIVND (reference sequence). The CDR3 is made up of 17 amino acids. The CDR3 DNA is TGTGCCAGTAGTACGCTCAGGACTAGCGGAAAAAGAGAGACCCAGTACTTC. This translates into CASSTLRTSGKRETQYF.

This clone rates as hyperexpanded. The sample holds other DNA sequences that translate to the same CDR3. The gene calls are TRBV25-1 and TRBJ2-5; 7 bases fit TRBD1. This CDR3 has 15 amino acids. J lost 2 bases, V lost 3 bases, and 6 bases had no gene match. CDR1 and CDR2 from the germline V gene are MGHDK and SYGVNS. This CDR3 is CASSEYRGRQETQYF. CDR3 nucleotide sequence: TGTGCCAGCAGTGAGTACAGGGGTAGGCAAGAGACCCAGTACTTC. The entire variable domain, with the rest obtained from reference TRBV25-1 and TRBJ2-5, is as follows: EADIYQTPRYLVIGTGKKITLECSQTMGHDKMYWYQQDPGMELHLIHYSYGVNSTEKGDLSSESTVSRIRTEHFPLTLESARPSHTSQYLCASSEYRGRQETQYFGPGTRLLVL.

A note on this clone: At one end the junction does not follow the germline gene, possibly because of a read error. V usage is TRBV2 and J usage is TRBJ2-2; a possible D gene is TRBD1 (6 bases). Germline assignment: CDR1 SNHLY and CDR2 FYNNEI. The CDR3 runs 15 residues. CDR3 nucleotides: TGTGCTAGCAGGGTTACAGGGTCCAACACCGGGGAGCTGTTTTTT. It translates to CASRVTGSNTGELFF.

There are a few counts of this clone. The chain combines TRBV14 with TRBJ2-3, with 10 bases aligning to TRBD1. Germline V gives CDR1 SGHDN, CDR2 FVKESK. V trimming: 3 bases; J trimming: 4 bases; junction bases outside the gene matches: 7. The CDR3 is made up of 16 amino acids. The chain's CDR3 is CASSHGDRGGADTQYF. For the CDR3, the DNA is TGTGCCAGCAGCCACGGGGACAGGGGAGGAGCAGATACGCAGTATTTT.

This clone is termed hyperexpanded (1% or more). V is TRBV11-3 and J is TRBJ1-3, with TRBD1 as a possible D gene (5 bases). V was trimmed by 3 bases and J by 4 bases, leaving 16 bases between them. The germline V gene encodes CDR1 SGHNT and CDR2 YENEEA. CDR3 length: 16 residues. In nucleotides, the CDR3 is TGTGCCAGCAGCTTGCTCGGCGACAGTAGAGGAAACACCATATATTTT. This codes for CASSLLGDSRGNTIYF.

This clone was seen only a few times. The CDR3 region is CASSPRRTGWGTEAFF. In DNA form, the CDR3 reads TGTGCCAGCAGTCCACGAAGGACAGGGTGGGGAACTGAAGCTTTCTTT. V is TRBV6-8 and J is TRBJ1-1; TRBD1 matches at 8 bases. The ends lost 5 bases at V and 5 bases at J; junction bases unmatched: 13. The CDR3 is made up of 16 amino acids. Germline V lookup: CDR1 MNHGY, CDR2 SAAAGT.

CDR3 protein: CASSPGPRGTQYF. The DNA of the CDR3 is TGTGCCAGTAGTCCGGGACCGCGGGGAACGCAGTATTTT. The rearrangement links TRBV19 to TRBJ2-3, with D perhaps TRBD2 (6 bases). Germline V gene lookup returns CDR1 LNHDA and CDR2 SQIVND (reference sequence). This CDR3 comprises 13 residues. The V end was cut by 5 bases, the J end by 9 bases, with 15 bases between.

J is TRBJ2-1 and V is TRBV6-7; a possible D gene is TRBD2 (6 bases). TRBV6-7 counts as an open reading frame of uncertain function. V lost 2 bases and J lost 5, with 13 bases in between. The CDR3 covers 15 residues. CDR3 nucleotide sequence: TGTGCCAGCAGTTACGATGGGAGGAGGCACAATGAGCAGTTCTTC. Its translation is CASSYDGRRHNEQFF.